Listed below are T cell receptor beta chains from one sample, sequenced in a study of glioma-infiltrating T cells after dendritic cell vaccination. Assay used: immunoSEQ multiplex PCR; TCRdb lists only in-frame clones, some missing. The data contain about 63,000 clones, around 85% of them seen just once; the ten biggest clones take up about 8.1%. The starting material was blood, obtained after dendritic cell vaccination. The receptors originated from a human donor with glioblastoma. The CDR3 runs from the conserved cysteine through the conserved F or W. A D gene is named only where the DNA matches it firmly. Where a row states a size, it is once, few, many or the class of an expanded clone; other rows omit it.

>TRBV4-2|few|.|TRBJ2-7|12
TGTGCCAGCAGCCAGAACAGGTACGAGCAGTACTTC
CASSQNRYEQYF
>TRBV4-2|.|TRBD1|TRBJ2-2|18
TGTGCCAGCAGCCAAGATCATGTGACAGGGGCGGACACCGGGGAGCTGTTTTTT
CASSQDHVTGADTGELFF
>TRBV27|.|.|TRBJ2-3|16
TGTGCCAGCAGTTTAACCCCCGCGGAATTCACAGATACGCAGTATTTT
CASSLTPAEFTDTQYF
>TRBV11-3|.|TRBD2|TRBJ2-1|16
TGTGCCAGCAGCCCCCGGTCGATAGCGGGGGACAATGAGCAGTTCTTC
CASSPRSIAGDNEQFF
>TRBV19|.|TRBD2|TRBJ2-1|15
TGTGCCAGTAGTACCCTAGCGGGGGCGTCCAATGAGCAGTTCTTC
CASSTLAGASNEQFF
>TRBV30|.|TRBD1|TRBJ2-1|15
TGTGCCTGGAGTGTGGGGACAGCGCGAGGGGATGAGCAGTTCTTC
CAWSVGTARGDEQFF
>TRBV5-6|.|.|TRBJ2-2|14
TGTGCCAGCAGCTCCCGGGTGAACACCGGGGGGCTGTTTTTT
CASSSRVNTGGLFF
>TRBV6-5|once|.|TRBJ1-1|13
TGTGCCAGCAGGGAGGGTCCGAACACTGAAGCTTTCTTT
CASREGPNTEAFF
>TRBV7-3|.|TRBD1|TRBJ2-3|15
TGTGCCAGCAGCCCTCCGGGACAGGGGGCAAATACGCAGTATTTT
CASSPPGQGANTQYF
>TRBV11-1|.|.|TRBJ2-2|11
TGTGCCAGCCGAGGGTACGGGGAGCTGTTTTTT
CASRGYGELFF
>TRBV4-3|.|.|TRBJ2-7|16
TGCGCCAGCAGCCAAGACGCGGTCAACCCCTCCTACGAGCAGTACTTC
CASSQDAVNPSYEQYF
>TRBV4-2|.|.|TRBJ1-3|16
TGTGCCAGCAGCCAAGAGGAGGTCGGGTTTGGAAACACCATATATTTT
CASSQEEVGFGNTIYF
>TRBV4-1|.|.|TRBJ1-1|13
TGCGCCAGCAGCCAAGCATGGTCGGCTGAAGCTTTCTTT
CASSQAWSAEAFF
>TRBV13|.|TRBD2|TRBJ2-2|18
TGTGCCAGCAGCAGTACCCATTGGCGGGGGACCAACACCGGGGAGCTGTTTTTT
CASSSTHWRGTNTGELFF
>TRBV7-6|.|TRBD1|TRBJ1-1|15
TGTGCCAGCAGCTTAGGGACAGGGATAGGCGCTGAAGCTTTCTTT
CASSLGTGIGAEAFF
>TRBV13|few|.|TRBJ1-1|16
TGTGCCAGCAGCTTAGGACGCACAGGACATGGCACTGAAGCTTTCTTT
CASSLGRTGHGTEAFF
>TRBV11-3|.|TRBD1|TRBJ1-1|15
TGTGCCAGCAGCTTAGAGCCGGGACAGGGTTCTGAAGCTTTCTTT
CASSLEPGQGSEAFF
>TRBV18|.|.|TRBJ2-7|14
TGTGCCAGCTCACCACGGACAGCGACCTACGAGCAGTACTTC
CASSPRTATYEQYF
>TRBV6-1|once|.|TRBJ1-6|12
TGTGCCAGCGGGGCAGGTGATTCACCCCTCCACTTT
CASGAGDSPLHF
>TRBV5-6|few|TRBD1|TRBJ2-3|17
TGTGCCAGCAGCTTGGGTTTCGGACAGGGGAGGACAGATACGCAGTATTTT
CASSLGFGQGRTDTQYF
>TRBV27|.|.|TRBJ1-5|16
TGTGCCAGCAGTTTCGGCGGAGGGACGCGCAATCAGCCCCAGCATTTT
CASSFGGGTRNQPQHF
>TRBV6-4|few|.|TRBJ1-5|14
TGTGCCATTCTAAGCAGTAGGGAGGTTCAGCCCCAGCATTTT
CAILSSREVQPQHF
>TRBV4-1|.|TRBD2|TRBJ2-6|19
TGCGCCAGCAGCCAAGTTGGGGGGGGACTGCTCTCTGGGGCCAACGTCCTGACTTTC
CASSQVGGGLLSGANVLTF
>TRBV18|.|TRBD1|TRBJ2-7|15
TGTGCCAGCTCACCAGGGACAGGGGGTCTGTACGAGCAGTACTTC
CASSPGTGGLYEQYF
>TRBV7-2|.|TRBD2|TRBJ2-7|14
TGTGCCAGCAGCTTAGACGGGGGGACCTACGAGCAGTACTTC
CASSLDGGTYEQYF
>TRBV25-1|.|.|TRBJ1-3|15
TGTGCCAGCAGTGAATATGGCAGTTATGGAAACACCATATATTTT
CASSEYGSYGNTIYF
>TRBV7-3|.|TRBD2|TRBJ2-3|16
TGTGCCAGCAGCCTATGGACTAGCGGGGGGACAGATACGCAGTATTTT
CASSLWTSGGTDTQYF
>TRBV29-1|.|TRBD2|TRBJ2-5|20
TGCAGCGTTGAAGATCTTCGGGGGGCGGGGGCTAGCGGGGGGGATGAGACCCAGTACTTC
CSVEDLRGAGASGGDETQYF
>TRBV30|.|.|TRBJ1-5|14
TGTGCCTGGAGTGCGGGGGAGGGCAATCAGCCCCAGCATTTT
CAWSAGEGNQPQHF
>TRBV5-8|.|TRBD1|TRBJ2-7|14
TGTGCCAGCACCAGACAGGGGACGTACTACGAGCAGTACTTC
CASTRQGTYYEQYF
>TRBV10-3|.|.|TRBJ1-6|14
TGTGCCATCAGAAGACAGGCTAATAATTCACCCCTCCACTTT
CAIRRQANNSPLHF
>TRBV6-5|few|TRBD1|TRBJ2-3|13
TGTGCCAGCAGTGGGACAGGTTCAGCTACGCAGTATTTT
CASSGTGSATQYF
>TRBV7-2|few|.|TRBJ1-5|15
TGTGCCAGCAGCCCGAAGGGGGGGGCGAGTCAGCCCCAGCATTTT
CASSPKGGASQPQHF
>TRBV4-1|.|.|TRBJ2-5|15
TGCGCCAGCAGCCAAGAAGATCTAGGTAGGGAGACCCAGTACTTC
CASSQEDLGRETQYF
>TRBV28|.|TRBD1|TRBJ1-5|14
TGTGCCAGCAGCCTTATACAGGGGCATCAGCCCCAGCATTTT
CASSLIQGHQPQHF
>TRBV4-1|few|TRBD1|TRBJ2-2|16
TGCGCCAGCAGACAAATGACAGGGGTTGCGACCGGGGAGCTGTTTTTT
CASRQMTGVATGELFF
>TRBV19|.|TRBD2|TRBJ2-2|15
TGTGCCAGTAGAGGGACTAGCTTGAACACCGGGGAGCTGTTTTTT
CASRGTSLNTGELFF
>TRBV6-5|.|.|TRBJ2-3|16
TGTGCCAGCAGTTATCCCGCCACGGTGAGCACAGATACGCAGTATTTT
CASSYPATVSTDTQYF
>TRBV11-2|.|TRBD1|TRBJ2-7|13
TGTGCCAGCAGCGTAGGACAGGCCTACGAGCAGTACTTC
CASSVGQAYEQYF